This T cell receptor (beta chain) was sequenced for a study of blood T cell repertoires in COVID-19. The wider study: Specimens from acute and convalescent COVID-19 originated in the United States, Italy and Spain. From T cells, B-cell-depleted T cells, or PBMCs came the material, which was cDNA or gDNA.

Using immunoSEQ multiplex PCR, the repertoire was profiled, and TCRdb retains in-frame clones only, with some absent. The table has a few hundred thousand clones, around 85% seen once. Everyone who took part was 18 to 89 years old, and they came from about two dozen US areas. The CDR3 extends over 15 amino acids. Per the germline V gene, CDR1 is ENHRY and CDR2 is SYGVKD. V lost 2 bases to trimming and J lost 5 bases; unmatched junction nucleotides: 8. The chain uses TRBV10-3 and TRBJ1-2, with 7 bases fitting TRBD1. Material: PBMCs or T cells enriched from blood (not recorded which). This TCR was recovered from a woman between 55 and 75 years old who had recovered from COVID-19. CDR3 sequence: CAISEDRVLSYGYTF. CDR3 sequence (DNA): TGTGCCATCAGTGAGGACAGGGTGCTCTCATATGGCTACACCTTC.